A selection of T cell receptor beta chains follows, all from one sample in a study of blood T cell repertoires in COVID-19. Clones were sequenced by immunoSEQ multiplex PCR, and TCRdb holds only the in-frame ones, with some missing. The data hold roughly 400,000 clones, with 80% to 95% observed a single time. The sequenced sample was PBMCs or T cells enriched from blood (not recorded which). The receptors derive from a woman between 35 and 50 years old who had been exposed to COVID-19. Each CDR3 is given with its conserved first and last residue. The D gene is left open where the match is weak. For some rows the clone size is stated as once, few or many, or as a class when expanded; others skip it.

>TRBV27|NA|NA|TRBJ2-2
CASTKFGTLNTGELFF
TGTGCCAGCACTAAGTTTGGGACTCTAAACACCGGGGAGCTGTTTTTT
>TRBV7-2|NA|NA|TRBJ2-5
CASSLARETQYF
TGTGCCAGCAGCTTAGCCAGAGAGACCCAGTACTTC
>TRBV7-8|TRBD2|once|TRBJ2-1
CASSLARRAGSDNEQFF
TGTGCCAGCAGCTTAGCTCGTCGAGCGGGATCCGACAATGAGCAGTTCTTC
>TRBV5-1|NA|few|TRBJ2-7
CASSLDERQYF
TGCGCCAGCAGCTTGGACGAGCGACAGTACTTC
>TRBV5-8|NA|NA|TRBJ1-5
CASSLVSGGRQPQHF
TGTGCCAGCAGCTTGGTTTCGGGGGGGCGGCAGCCCCAGCATTTT
>TRBV4-3|TRBD1|NA|TRBJ1-1
CASSQDPGQRSNPRNTEAFF
TGCGCCAGCAGCCAAGACCCGGGACAGAGATCCAATCCTAGGAACACTGAAGCTTTCTTT
>TRBV29-1|TRBD1|NA|TRBJ1-3
CSVRTGGDTIYF
TGCAGCGTTCGGACAGGGGGAGACACCATATATTTT
>TRBV4-3|NA|NA|TRBJ1-5
CASSHRVGNQPQHF
TGCGCCAGCAGCCACCGAGTCGGCAATCAGCCCCAGCATTTT
>TRBV19|TRBD1|NA|TRBJ1-1
CASSPRTGRPAEAFF
TGTGCCAGTAGTCCCCGGACAGGCCGGCCCGCTGAAGCTTTCTTT
>TRBV7-6|TRBD2|NA|TRBJ2-7
CASSLATGGRSYEQYF
TGTGCCAGCAGCTTAGCGACGGGAGGCCGATCCTACGAGCAGTACTTC
>TRBV2|TRBD1|NA|TRBJ1-2
CASRDRDYGYTF
TGTGCCAGCAGAGACAGGGACTATGGCTACACCTTC
>TRBV27|NA|NA|TRBJ2-5
CASPINRALRQETQYF
TGTGCCAGCCCGATCAACCGGGCCCTCAGACAGGAGACCCAGTACTTC
>TRBV16|NA|NA|TRBJ1-2
CASSQSATPANYGYTF
TGTGCCAGCAGCCAATCTGCGACACCTGCTAACTATGGCTACACCTTC
>TRBV30|NA|NA|TRBJ2-5
CAWSSTQTQYF
TGTGCCTGGAGTTCTACCCAGACCCAGTACTTC
>TRBV7-3|TRBD2|NA|TRBJ2-1
CASSLLAASYNEQFF
TGTGCCAGCAGCTTACTAGCGGCCTCCTACAATGAGCAGTTCTTC
>TRBV6-5|TRBD2|NA|TRBJ2-7
CASRLAGTYEQYF
TGTGCCAGCCGACTAGCGGGGACCTACGAGCAGTACTTC
>TRBV6-2/TRBV6-3|NA|NA|TRBJ2-7
CASSTTVSEQYF
TGTGCCAGCAGTACCACGGTTTCCGAGCAGTACTTC
>TRBV30|NA|NA|TRBJ1-2
CAWYRTRGAGYTF
TGTGCCTGGTACAGGACCCGTGGTGCGGGCTACACCTTC
>TRBV7-2|TRBD1|NA|TRBJ1-5
CASSSGGRGNQPQHF
TGTGCCAGCAGCTCAGGGGGTAGGGGCAATCAGCCCCAGCATTTT
>TRBV2|NA|NA|TRBJ1-2
CASSVWEEDGYTF
TGTGCCAGCAGTGTTTGGGAGGAAGATGGCTACACCTTC
>TRBV7-9|TRBD1|NA|TRBJ1-1
CASSRQGAAFF
TGTGCCAGCAGTCGACAGGGGGCGGCTTTCTTT
>TRBV5-1|TRBD1|NA|TRBJ2-3
CASRSDARGRDTQYF
TGCGCCAGCAGGAGCGACGCCAGGGGGAGAGATACGCAGTATTTT
>TRBV11-3|TRBD1|NA|TRBJ1-1
CASSSPWTGQAFF
TGTGCCAGCAGCTCCCCGTGGACAGGGCAGGCTTTCTTT
>TRBV5-5|TRBD2|NA|TRBJ2-1
CASSRGGTTYNEQFF
TGTGCCAGCAGCAGGGGCGGGACTACCTACAATGAGCAGTTCTTC
>TRBV20-1|NA|NA|TRBJ2-2
CSASFGPGYTGELFF
TGCAGTGCTAGTTTTGGGCCGGGATACACCGGGGAGCTGTTTTTT
>TRBV23-1|NA|NA|TRBJ2-4
CASSQGTSAKNIQYF
TGCGCCAGCAGTCAAGGGACATCGGCCAAAAACATTCAGTACTTC
>TRBV5-1|TRBD1|NA|TRBJ1-4
CASSLVGVDRRNEKLFF
TGCGCCAGCAGCTTGGTTGGTGTGGACAGGAGAAATGAAAAACTGTTTTTT
>TRBV10-1|TRBD1|NA|TRBJ1-1
CASSETGASRAFF
TGCGCCAGCAGTGAGACAGGGGCTAGTAGAGCTTTCTTT
>TRBV9|NA|NA|TRBJ1-6
CASSPTYASYNSPLHF
TGTGCCAGCAGCCCGACATATGCCTCCTATAATTCACCCCTCCACTTT
>TRBV18|TRBD2|NA|TRBJ2-2
CASSRWTSGTGELFF
TGTGCCAGCTCACGATGGACTAGCGGAACCGGGGAGCTGTTTTTT
>TRBV15|TRBD2|NA|TRBJ2-1
CATSRGLAGGPQKANEQFF
TGTGCCACCAGCAGGGGACTAGCGGGGGGTCCTCAAAAAGCTAATGAGCAGTTCTTC
>TRBV5-6|NA|NA|TRBJ2-1
CASSSVERAHLGDEQFF
TGTGCCAGCAGCTCAGTGGAGCGGGCTCATCTAGGGGATGAGCAGTTCTTC
>TRBV7-3|TRBD1|NA|TRBJ1-1
CASSLSQGAGTEAFF
TGTGCCAGCAGCTTATCCCAGGGGGCGGGTACTGAAGCTTTCTTT
>TRBV19|NA|NA|TRBJ1-4
CASSIPGNGEKLFF
TGTGCCAGTAGTATTCCGGGGAACGGCGAAAAACTGTTTTTT
>TRBV12-3/TRBV12-4|TRBD1|NA|TRBJ1-1
CVCSRGRTEAFF
TGTGTTTGTTCCAGGGGGCGGACTGAAGCTTTCTTT
>TRBV5-5|TRBD1|NA|TRBJ2-5
CASSLTGAGETQYF
TGTGCCAGCAGCTTGACAGGGGCCGGGGAGACCCAGTACTTC
>TRBV25-1|NA|once|TRBJ1-2
CASSESGNYGYTF
TGTGCCAGCAGTGAATCAGGGAACTATGGCTACACCTTC
>TRBV10-3|TRBD1|NA|TRBJ1-2
CAISESGQGFEMVKYGYTF
TGTGCCATCAGTGAGTCGGGACAGGGCTTTGAAATGGTGAAATATGGCTACACCTTC
>TRBV2|NA|NA|TRBJ1-4
CASSAQGGEKLFF
TGTGCCAGCAGTGCACAGGGCGGTGAAAAACTGTTTTTT
>TRBV7-3|NA|NA|TRBJ2-3
CASSLRPSFTDTQYF
TGTGCCAGCAGCTTAAGGCCTTCCTTCACAGATACGCAGTATTTT